These T cell receptor beta chains were read from a single sample in a study of shared clonotypes between healthy human individuals. TCRdb's table, derived via immunoSEQ multiplex PCR, lists solely in-frame clones and lacks some. The sample has some 1.5 million clones; about 96% are singletons. Sequencing was performed on naive CD4+ T cells sorted from blood. The receptors were gathered from a man aged 25-40 years in good health. The CDR3 runs from the conserved cysteine through the conserved F or W. The D gene is left open where the match is weak. Not all rows give a size; the values are once, few, many and, for expanded clones, a class.

D: NA; length: 16; V: TRBV25-1; size: NA; J: TRBJ2-3; DNA: TGTGCCAGCAGTGACCCCGGGTTTGGGGCCACAGATACGCAGTATTTT; CDR3: CASSDPGFGATDTQYF
D: NA; length: 16; V: TRBV25-1; size: few; J: TRBJ2-2; DNA: TGTGCCAGCAGTGAAGGGGGATTCGCGAACACCGGGGAGCTGTTTTTT; CDR3: CASSEGGFANTGELFF
D: TRBD1; length: 16; V: TRBV18; size: NA; J: TRBJ2-2; DNA: TGTGCCAGCTCACCACTATCTTCAGGGGGCACCGGGGAGCTGTTTTTT; CDR3: CASSPLSSGGTGELFF
D: NA; length: 11; V: TRBV29-1; size: NA; J: TRBJ2-3; DNA: TGCAGCGTTGCAAATACAGATACGCAGTATTTT; CDR3: CSVANTDTQYF
D: NA; length: 15; V: TRBV4-1; size: once; J: TRBJ1-4; DNA: TGCGCCAGCAGCCCACAAGGGCCGCCCGGGGAAAAACTGTTTTTT; CDR3: CASSPQGPPGEKLFF
D: TRBD2; length: 16; V: TRBV9; size: NA; J: TRBJ2-3; DNA: TGTGCCAGCAGCCCCAGAAGCGGGAGGGCCACAGATACGCAGTATTTT; CDR3: CASSPRSGRATDTQYF
D: NA; length: 15; V: TRBV9; size: NA; J: TRBJ1-3; DNA: TGTGCCAGCAGCGTAGAGGCAGGGTCCGGAAACACCATATATTTT; CDR3: CASSVEAGSGNTIYF
D: NA; length: 16; V: TRBV19; size: NA; J: TRBJ2-1; DNA: TGTGCCAGTAGTATAGTGGGCCGGGGGCACTACAATGAGCAGTTCTTC; CDR3: CASSIVGRGHYNEQFF
D: NA; length: 13; V: TRBV2; size: NA; J: TRBJ2-2; DNA: TGTGCCAGCAGTGCTAGCGCGGGTTGGGAGCTGTTTTTT; CDR3: CASSASAGWELFF
D: NA; length: 12; V: TRBV2; size: NA; J: TRBJ2-2; DNA: TGTGCCAGCAAGGAGGACACCGGGGAGCTGTTTTTT; CDR3: CASKEDTGELFF
D: NA; length: 16; V: TRBV7-2; size: NA; J: TRBJ1-1; DNA: TGTGCCAGCAGCTTAGTCATGGGACGGCTGAACACTGAAGCTTTCTTT; CDR3: CASSLVMGRLNTEAFF
D: NA; length: 15; V: TRBV19; size: NA; J: TRBJ1-5; DNA: TGTGCCAGTAGGGTAGGGTTAATCGGCAATCAGCCCCAGCATTTT; CDR3: CASRVGLIGNQPQHF
D: NA; length: 17; V: TRBV10-3; size: NA; J: TRBJ2-3; DNA: TGTGCCATCAGTGAGTCGTCGCTACTAGTTAGCACAGATACGCAGTATTTT; CDR3: CAISESSLLVSTDTQYF
D: TRBD2; length: 16; V: TRBV4-3; size: NA; J: TRBJ2-7; DNA: TGCGCCAGCAGCCAAGGAAGCGGGAGGGCGGGCTACGAGCAGTACTTC; CDR3: CASSQGSGRAGYEQYF